This is a list of T cell receptor beta chains from one sample in a study of T cell changes during pregnancy in multiple sclerosis. Clones were sequenced by immunoSEQ multiplex PCR, and TCRdb holds only the in-frame ones, with some missing. The sample lists fewer than 75,000 clones; approximately 90% were seen once. The specimen was peripheral blood, collected after pregnancy. These receptors were obtained from a female donor in good health, enrolled as a control in a pregnancy study. CDR3s include the opening cysteine and the closing phenylalanine or tryptophan. D genes are given only for firm matches. Clone size is given for some rows only: seen once, a few or many times, or a class if the clone is expanded.

-	TRBV29-1	-	TRBJ2-1	CSVKGGLYNEQFF
-	TRBV28	-	TRBJ1-2	CASSLRINYGYTF
-	TRBV5-6	-	TRBJ2-7	CASNGRTYEQYF
few	TRBV11-3	-	TRBJ2-2	CASSAGAGLNTGELFF
-	TRBV6-5	TRBD2	TRBJ2-1	CASRFSGGEQFF
-	TRBV13	TRBD1	TRBJ1-1	CASSAYRDRGIGTEAFF
-	TRBV7-8	TRBD1	TRBJ2-5	CASGGTGETQYF
-	TRBV18	TRBD1	TRBJ2-3	CASSLGTGGTDTQYF
-	TRBV27	-	TRBJ1-1	CASSLRQLVMAEAFF
-	TRBV7-3	-	TRBJ2-2	CASLGGGTNTGELFF
-	TRBV11-2	-	TRBJ2-1	CASSKTYSGSYNEQFF
-	TRBV2	-	TRBJ1-5	CASSEAGGRGAGNQPQHF
-	TRBV5-5	-	TRBJ1-1	CASSPWAREAFF
once	TRBV6-5	-	TRBJ1-6	CATRGSRELSSPLHF
-	TRBV7-2	TRBD1	TRBJ2-1	CASSQTGGFYNEQFF
-	TRBV5-5	-	TRBJ1-2	CASSLEQGLNYGYTF
-	TRBV9	TRBD1	TRBJ1-1	CASSYLGQTNTEAFF
-	TRBV4-3	-	TRBJ1-2	CASSQGQSGLYGYTF
-	TRBV7-8	-	TRBJ1-1	CASSLTLDRSAIGTEAFF
-	TRBV19	-	TRBJ1-2	CASSPSQGFGYTF
-	TRBV5-1	-	TRBJ2-3	CASSLESSDTDTQYF
-	TRBV23-1	-	TRBJ2-7	CASRPMGLYEQYF
-	TRBV6-4	-	TRBJ2-1	CASSEGGEQFF
few	TRBV11-3	-	TRBJ1-2	CASSPHRGRKDYGYTF
-	TRBV5-1	-	TRBJ1-2	CASSLDSYGYTF
-	TRBV11-1	-	TRBJ2-5	CASSLQGKETQYF
-	TRBV2	TRBD1	TRBJ1-5	CASRDRGAPNQPQHF
-	TRBV15	-	TRBJ1-1	CATSRFPTGDTEAFF
once	TRBV9	TRBD1	TRBJ2-1	CASSGGTGGYNEQFF
-	TRBV13	TRBD1	TRBJ2-7	CASSLVGRGYYEQYF
-	TRBV15	-	TRBJ2-1	CATSRDRGLSSEQFF
-	TRBV7-3	TRBD1	TRBJ1-1	CASSSQGGNTEAFF
-	TRBV5-6	TRBD2	TRBJ2-3	CASSMRGLDTDTQYF